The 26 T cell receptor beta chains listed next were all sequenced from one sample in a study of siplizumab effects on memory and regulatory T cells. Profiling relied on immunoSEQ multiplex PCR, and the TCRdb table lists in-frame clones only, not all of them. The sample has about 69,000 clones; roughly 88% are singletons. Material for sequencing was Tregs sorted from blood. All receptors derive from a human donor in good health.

The chain's CDR3 is CASSYSGAANQPQHF. CDR3 sequence (DNA): TGTGCCAGCAGCTATTCTGGGGCAGCTAATCAGCCCCAGCATTTT. The chain is built from TRBV7-2 and TRBJ1-5; maybe TRBD1 (5 bases). This CDR3 is 15 amino acids long. Looked up from germline, CDR1 is SGHTA and CDR2 is FQGNSA. With 4 bases removed from V and 4 bases from J, the gap between germline ends came to 14 bases.

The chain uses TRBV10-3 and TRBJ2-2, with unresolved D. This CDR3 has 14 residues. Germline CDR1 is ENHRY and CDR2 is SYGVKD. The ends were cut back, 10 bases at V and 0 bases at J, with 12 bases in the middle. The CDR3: CATFVGPNTGELFF. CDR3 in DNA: TGTGCCACCTTCGTCGGCCCGAACACCGGGGAGCTGTTTTTT.

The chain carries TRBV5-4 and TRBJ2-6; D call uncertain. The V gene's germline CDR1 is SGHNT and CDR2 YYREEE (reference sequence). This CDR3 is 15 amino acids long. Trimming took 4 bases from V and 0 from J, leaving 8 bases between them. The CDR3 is CASSRDASGANVLTF. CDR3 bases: TGTGCCAGCAGCCGAGATGCCTCTGGGGCCAACGTCCTGACTTTC.

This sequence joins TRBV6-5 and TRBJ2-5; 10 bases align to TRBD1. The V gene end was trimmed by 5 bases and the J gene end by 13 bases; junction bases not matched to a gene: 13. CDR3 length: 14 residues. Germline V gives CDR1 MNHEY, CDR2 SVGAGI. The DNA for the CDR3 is TGTGCCAGCAGTAACCCCGGGACAGGGGCCCTACCGTACTTC. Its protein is CASSNPGTGALPYF.

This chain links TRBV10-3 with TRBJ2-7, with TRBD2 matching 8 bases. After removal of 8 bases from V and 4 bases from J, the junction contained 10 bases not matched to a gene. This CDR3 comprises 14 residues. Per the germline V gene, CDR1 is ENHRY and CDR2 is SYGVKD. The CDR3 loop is CAIAPGSGSYEQYF. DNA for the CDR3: TGTGCCATCGCCCCTGGGAGCGGGAGTTACGAGCAGTACTTC.

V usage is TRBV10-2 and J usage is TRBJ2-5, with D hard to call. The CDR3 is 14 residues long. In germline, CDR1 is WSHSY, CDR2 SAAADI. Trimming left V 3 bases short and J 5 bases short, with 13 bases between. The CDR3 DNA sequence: TGCGCCAGCAGTGAAAGGTCCCGCCGGGAGACCCAGTACTTC. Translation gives CASSERSRRETQYF.

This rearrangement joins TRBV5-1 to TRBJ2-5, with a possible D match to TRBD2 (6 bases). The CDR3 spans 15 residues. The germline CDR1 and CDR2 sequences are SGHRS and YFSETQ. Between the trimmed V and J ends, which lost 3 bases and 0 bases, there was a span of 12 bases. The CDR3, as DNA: TGCGCCAGCAGCTGGGGACTCCCGTACCAAGAGACCCAGTACTTC. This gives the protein CASSWGLPYQETQYF.

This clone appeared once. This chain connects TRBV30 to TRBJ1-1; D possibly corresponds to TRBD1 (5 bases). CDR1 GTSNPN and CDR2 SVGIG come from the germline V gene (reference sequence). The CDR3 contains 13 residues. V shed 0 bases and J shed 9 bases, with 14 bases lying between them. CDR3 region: CAWSVNRKNKAFF. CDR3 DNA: TGTGCCTGGAGTGTAAACAGGAAAAATAAAGCTTTCTTT. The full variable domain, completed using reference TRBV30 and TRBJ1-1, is SQTIHQWPATLVQPVGSPLSLECTVEGTSNPNLYWYRQAAGRGLQLLFYSVGIGQISSEVPQNLSASRPQDRQFILSSKKLLLSDSGFYLCAWSVNRKNKAFFGQGTRLTVV.

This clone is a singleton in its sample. DNA of the CDR3: TGTGCCAGCAGCGAGTCCCCCCTGAACACTGAAGCTTTCTTT. It yields the protein CASSESPLNTEAFF. The chain carries TRBV9 and TRBJ1-1; no clear D gene. The germline gives CDR1 SGDLS, CDR2 YYNGEE. This CDR3 region has 14 residues. V was clipped by 3 bases and J by 0 bases, with 9 bases between them. Filled out from reference TRBV9 and TRBJ1-1, the complete variable domain reads DSGVTQTPKHLITATGQRVTLRCSPRSGDLSVYWYQQSLDQGLQFLIQYYNGEERAKGNILERFSAQQFPDLHSELNLSSLELGDSALYFCASSESPLNTEAFFGQGTRLTVV.

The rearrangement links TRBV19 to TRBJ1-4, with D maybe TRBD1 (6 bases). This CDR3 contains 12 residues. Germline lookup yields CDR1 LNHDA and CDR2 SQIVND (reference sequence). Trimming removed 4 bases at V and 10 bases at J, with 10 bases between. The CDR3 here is CASSTDSAKLFF. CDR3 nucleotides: TGTGCCAGTAGTACGGACAGCGCAAAACTGTTTTTT.

CDR3 bases: TGTGCCAGCAGCTTCTTTAACAGGGGTGGTGGGCAGTTCTTC. Translating gives CASSFFNRGGGQFF. The rearrangement links TRBV5-6 to TRBJ2-1; 7 bases fit TRBD1. Germline assignment: CDR1 SGHDT and CDR2 YYEEEE. The V segment lost 2 bases and the J segment 12 bases; nucleotides outside the gene matches: 11. The CDR3 has 14 amino acids. The entire variable domain, with the rest obtained from reference TRBV5-6 and TRBJ2-1, is as follows: DAGVTQSPTHLIKTRGQQVTLRCSPKSGHDTVSWYQQALGQGPQFIFQYYEEEERQRGNFPDRFSGHQFPNYSSELNVNALLLGDSALYLCASSFFNRGGGQFFGPGTRLTVL.

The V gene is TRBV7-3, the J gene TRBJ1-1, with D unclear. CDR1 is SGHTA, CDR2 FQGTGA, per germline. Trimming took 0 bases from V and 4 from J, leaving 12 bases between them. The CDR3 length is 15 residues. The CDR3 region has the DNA TGTGCCAGCAGCTTAACAGCCAGCTTCCCCACTGAAGCTTTCTTT. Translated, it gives CASSLTASFPTEAFF. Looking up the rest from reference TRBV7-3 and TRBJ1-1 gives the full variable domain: GAGVSQTPSNKVTEKGKYVELRCDPISGHTALYWYRQSLGQGPEFLIYFQGTGAADDSGLPNDRFFAVRPEGSVSTLKIQRTERGDSAVYLCASSLTASFPTEAFFGQGTRLTVV.

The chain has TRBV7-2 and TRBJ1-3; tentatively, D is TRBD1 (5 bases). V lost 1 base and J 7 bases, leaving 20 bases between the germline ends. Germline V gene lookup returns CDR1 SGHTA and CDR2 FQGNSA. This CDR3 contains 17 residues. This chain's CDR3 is CASSLVWGGRGRNTIYF. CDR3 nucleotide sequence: TGTGCCAGCAGCTTAGTCTGGGGGGGTAGGGGCCGGAACACCATATATTTT.

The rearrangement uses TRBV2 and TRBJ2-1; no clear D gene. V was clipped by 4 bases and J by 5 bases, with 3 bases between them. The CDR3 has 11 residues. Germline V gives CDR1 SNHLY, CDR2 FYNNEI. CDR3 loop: CASSAHNEQFF. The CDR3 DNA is TGTGCCAGCAGTGCTCACAATGAGCAGTTCTTC.

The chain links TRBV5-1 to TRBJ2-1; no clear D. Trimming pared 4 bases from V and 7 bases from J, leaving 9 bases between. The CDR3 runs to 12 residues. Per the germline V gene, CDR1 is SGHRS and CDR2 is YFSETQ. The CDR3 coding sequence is TGCGCCAGCAGCCGCTTATTTAATGAGCAGTTCTTC. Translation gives CASSRLFNEQFF. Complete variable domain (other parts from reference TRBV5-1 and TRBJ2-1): KAGVTQTPRYLIKTRGQQVTLSCSPISGHRSVSWYQQTPGQGLQFLFEYFSETQRNKGNFPGRFSGRQFSNSRSEMNVSTLELGDSALYLCASSRLFNEQFFGPGTRLTVL.

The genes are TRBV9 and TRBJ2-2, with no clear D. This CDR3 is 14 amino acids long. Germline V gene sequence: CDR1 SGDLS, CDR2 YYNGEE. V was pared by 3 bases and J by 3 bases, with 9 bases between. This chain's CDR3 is CASSGDTYTGELFF. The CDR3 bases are TGTGCCAGCAGCGGAGACACCTACACCGGGGAGCTGTTTTTT.

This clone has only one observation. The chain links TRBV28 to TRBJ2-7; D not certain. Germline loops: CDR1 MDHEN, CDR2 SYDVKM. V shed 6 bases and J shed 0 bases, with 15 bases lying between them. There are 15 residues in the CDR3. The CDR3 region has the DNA TGTGCCAGCAGACGAGAACGTTTTAGCTCCTACGAGCAGTACTTC. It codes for CASRRERFSSYEQYF.

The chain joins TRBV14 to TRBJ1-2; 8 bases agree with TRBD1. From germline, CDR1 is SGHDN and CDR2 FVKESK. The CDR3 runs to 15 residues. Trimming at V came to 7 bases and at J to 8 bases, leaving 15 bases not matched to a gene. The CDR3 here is CASNPLGQGARGYTF. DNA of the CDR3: TGTGCCAGCAACCCGCTTGGCCAGGGGGCGCGGGGCTACACCTTC.

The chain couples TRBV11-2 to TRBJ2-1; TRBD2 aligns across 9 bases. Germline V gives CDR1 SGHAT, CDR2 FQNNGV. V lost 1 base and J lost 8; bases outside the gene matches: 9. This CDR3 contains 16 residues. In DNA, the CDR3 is TGTGCCAGCAGCTTAGGCTCTAGCGGGATTTCGGATGAGCAGTTCTTC. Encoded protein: CASSLGSSGISDEQFF.

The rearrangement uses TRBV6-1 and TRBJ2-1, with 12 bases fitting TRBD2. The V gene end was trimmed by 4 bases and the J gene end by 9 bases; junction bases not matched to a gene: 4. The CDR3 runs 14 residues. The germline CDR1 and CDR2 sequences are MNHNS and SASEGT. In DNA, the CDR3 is TGTGCCAGCAGTGTACTAGCGGGAGGAGCTGAGCAGTTCTTC. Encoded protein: CASSVLAGGAEQFF.

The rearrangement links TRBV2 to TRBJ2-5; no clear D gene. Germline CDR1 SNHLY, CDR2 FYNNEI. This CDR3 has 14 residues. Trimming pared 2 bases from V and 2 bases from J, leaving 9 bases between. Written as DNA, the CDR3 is TGTGCCAGCAGTGAAATCGGGTATCAAGAGACCCAGTACTTC. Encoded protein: CASSEIGYQETQYF.

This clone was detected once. CDR3 sequence: CAIKDTGSGNTIYF. DNA for the CDR3: TGTGCCATCAAAGACACCGGCTCTGGAAACACCATATATTTT. The rearrangement joins TRBV10-3 to TRBJ1-3; D is uncertain. Between the trimmed V and J ends, which lost 7 bases and 0 bases, there was a span of 10 bases. The CDR3 has 14 residues. Germline V gene sequence: CDR1 ENHRY, CDR2 SYGVKD.

CDR3 region: CASRRVSHTGELFF. The CDR3 DNA reads TGTGCCAGCAGGAGGGTGAGCCACACCGGGGAGCTGTTTTTT. V gene TRBV6-5 combines with J gene TRBJ2-2; a possible D gene is TRBD2 (5 bases). The CDR3 covers 14 residues. The V gene lost 6 bases and the J gene lost 3 bases, with 11 bases spanning the gap. Per germline, CDR1 MNHEY and CDR2 SVGAGI.

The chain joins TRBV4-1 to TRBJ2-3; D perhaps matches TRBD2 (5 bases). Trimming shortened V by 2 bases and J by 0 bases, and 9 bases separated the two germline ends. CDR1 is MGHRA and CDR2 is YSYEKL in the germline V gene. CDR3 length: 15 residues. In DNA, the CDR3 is TGCGCCAGCAGCCAATCAAGAGGGAGCACAGATACGCAGTATTTT. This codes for CASSQSRGSTDTQYF.

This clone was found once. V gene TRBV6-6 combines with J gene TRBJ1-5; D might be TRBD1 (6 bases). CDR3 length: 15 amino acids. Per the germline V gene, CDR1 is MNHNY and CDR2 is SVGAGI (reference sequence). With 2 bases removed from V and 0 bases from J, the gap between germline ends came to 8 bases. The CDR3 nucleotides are TGTGCCAGCAGTTACGGGGGCGATAGCAATCAGCCCCAGCATTTT. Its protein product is CASSYGGDSNQPQHF.

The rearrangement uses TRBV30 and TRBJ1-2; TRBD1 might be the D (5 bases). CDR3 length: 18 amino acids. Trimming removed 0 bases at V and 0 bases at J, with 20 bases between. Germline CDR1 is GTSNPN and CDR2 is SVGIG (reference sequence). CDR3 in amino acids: CAWSVRGIGRLANYGYTF. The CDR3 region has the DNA TGTGCCTGGAGTGTAAGGGGCATCGGGCGGTTAGCTAACTATGGCTACACCTTC.